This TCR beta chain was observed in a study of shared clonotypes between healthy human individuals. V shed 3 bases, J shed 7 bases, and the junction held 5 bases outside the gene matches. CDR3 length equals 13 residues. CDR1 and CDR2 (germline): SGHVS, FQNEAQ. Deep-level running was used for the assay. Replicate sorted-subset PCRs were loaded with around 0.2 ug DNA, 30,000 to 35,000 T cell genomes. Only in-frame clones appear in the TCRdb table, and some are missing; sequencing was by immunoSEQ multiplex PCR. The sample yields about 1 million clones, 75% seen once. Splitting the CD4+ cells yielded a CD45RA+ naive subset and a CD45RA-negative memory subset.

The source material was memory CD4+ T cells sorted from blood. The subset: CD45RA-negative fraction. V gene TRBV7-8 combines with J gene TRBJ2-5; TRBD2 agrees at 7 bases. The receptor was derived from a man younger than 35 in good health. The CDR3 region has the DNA TGTGCCAGCAGCTTCGGGTCTAGCGGGACCCAGTACTTC. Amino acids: CASSFGSSGTQYF.